The 23 T cell receptor beta chains presented below share a single source sample, sequenced in a study of cytomegalovirus exposure and HLA in healthy donors. Primers: 60 Vbeta forward and 13 Jbeta reverse. TCRdb's table, derived via immunoSEQ multiplex PCR, lists solely in-frame clones and lacks some. Of around 130,000 clones in the sample, 80% were seen once. Sequencing was performed on PBMCs. These receptors all come from a woman aged 40-49 years in good health and CMV-seronegative.

The J gene is TRBJ1-3, the V gene TRBV4-2; perhaps TRBD1 as D (5 bases). V was shortened by 0 bases and J by 4 bases, with 13 bases between the two germline ends. CDR3 length equals 16 residues. From germline, CDR1 is LGHNA and CDR2 YNFKEQ. CDR3 sequence: CASSQDRGGQGNTIYF. The CDR3 bases are TGTGCCAGCAGCCAAGATAGGGGAGGGCAGGGAAACACCATATATTTT.

The chain links TRBV6-1 to TRBJ2-3; 7 bases agree with TRBD2. The CDR3 has 15 amino acids. The V gene's germline CDR1 is MNHNS and CDR2 SASEGT. V trimming: 8 bases; J trimming: 4 bases; junction bases outside the gene matches: 12. This CDR3 is CASATLGGGADTQYF. CDR3 coding DNA: TGTGCCAGCGCCACCCTCGGGGGAGGGGCAGATACGCAGTATTTT.

V usage is TRBV7-2 and J usage is TRBJ2-1; 12 bases are a match to TRBD2. Trimming removed 6 bases from V and 6 bases from J; junction bases left unmatched: 6. The CDR3 runs to 15 residues. CDR1 and CDR2 (germline): SGHTA, FQGNSA. This chain's CDR3 is CASRPTSGSPNEQFF. DNA of the CDR3: TGTGCCAGCAGACCGACTAGCGGGAGCCCCAATGAGCAGTTCTTC.

For this clone: Sequence at one end of the junction differs from germline and may be a read error. V and J are TRBV5-1 and TRBJ1-1; D unresolved. This CDR3 is built from 13 residues. Germline V gene data show CDR1 as SGHRS and CDR2 as YFSETQ. The CDR3 nucleotides are TGCGCCAGCAGCTTAACGGCGAACAGTGAAGCTTTCTTT. Translated, it gives CASSLTANSEAFF. Looking up the rest from reference TRBV5-1 and TRBJ1-1 gives the full variable domain: KAGVTQTPRYLIKTRGQQVTLSCSPISGHRSVSWYQQTPGQGLQFLFEYFSETQRNKGNFPGRFSGRQFSNSRSEMNVSTLELGDSALYLCASSLTANSEAFFGQGTRLTVV.

This chain joins TRBV2 and TRBJ1-2; 8 nucleotides align to TRBD1. Germline V gene data show CDR1 as SNHLY and CDR2 as FYNNEI. The CDR3 is 15 amino acids. Trimming removed 4 bases from V and 2 bases from J; junction bases left unmatched: 6. CDR3: CASSGGQGSNYGYTF. CDR3 in DNA: TGTGCCAGCAGTGGAGGACAGGGATCCAACTATGGCTACACCTTC.

The J gene is TRBJ1-3, the V gene TRBV9; 7 bases line up with TRBD1. Trimming at V came to 2 bases and at J to 9 bases, leaving 8 bases not matched to a gene. Germline values: CDR1 SGDLS, CDR2 YYNGEE. This CDR3 has 14 amino acids. CDR3 loop: CASSVHRGLGTIYF. As DNA, the CDR3 is TGTGCCAGCAGCGTCCACAGGGGACTTGGCACCATATATTTT.

The rearrangement joins TRBV27 to TRBJ1-1; TRBD1 aligns across 9 bases. This CDR3 region has 21 residues. Unmatched junction bases numbered 23, after V lost 6 bases and J lost 0 bases. Germline lookup yields CDR1 MNHEY and CDR2 SMNVEV (reference sequence). CDR3 in amino acids: CASSRFPPNDRGDNVNTEAFF. CDR3 nucleotides: TGTGCCAGCAGCCGTTTCCCACCGAACGACAGGGGGGATAACGTGAACACTGAAGCTTTCTTT.

The V gene is TRBV27, the J gene TRBJ2-7; maybe TRBD1 (6 bases). This CDR3 contains 15 residues. The V gene lost 6 bases and the J gene lost 3 bases, with 18 bases spanning the gap. In germline, CDR1 is MNHEY, CDR2 SMNVEV (reference sequence). The CDR3 region has the DNA TGTGCCAGCAGCCTCGTAAGGGGACATTTCTACGAGCAGTACTTC. Residues: CASSLVRGHFYEQYF.

As to this clone: The junction differs from germline at one of its ends, possibly a read error. The chain joins TRBV4-1 to TRBJ2-7, with unresolved D. In germline, CDR1 is MGHRA, CDR2 YSYEKL. This CDR3 contains 11 residues. The CDR3 here is CASSQGQEVHF. The CDR3 coding sequence is TGCGCCAGCAGCCAAGGGCAAGAGGTCCACTTC.

The chain couples TRBV19 to TRBJ2-6, with D tentatively TRBD1 (6 bases). V lost 7 bases and J lost 0, with 22 bases in between. Germline values: CDR1 LNHDA, CDR2 SQIVND (reference sequence). This CDR3 is 19 amino acids long. CDR3 region: CASTPSPAGEGSGANVLTF. Here the CDR3 DNA reads TGTGCCAGTACCCCCTCCCCCGCAGGGGAAGGCTCTGGGGCCAACGTCCTGACTTTC.

The CDR3 coding sequence is TGCAGCGTTGAAATCCGGCGGGGGAGGTACGAGCAGTACTTC. As protein: CSVEIRRGRYEQYF. The V and J genes are TRBV29-1 and TRBJ2-5, with 7 bases aligning to TRBD2. Judging by the DNA end, TRBJ2-7 fits better; the J call may be wrong. Germline-derived CDR1 and CDR2 are SQVTM and ANQGSEA. The CDR3 has 14 residues.

The chain links TRBV4-1 to TRBJ1-1, with D hard to call. Germline-derived CDR1 and CDR2 are MGHRA and YSYEKL. This CDR3 spans 15 amino acids. Between the trimmed V and J ends, which lost 0 bases and 4 bases, there was a span of 12 bases. The CDR3 protein is CASSQDPLFPTEAFF. DNA for the CDR3: TGCGCCAGCAGCCAAGATCCCCTTTTCCCCACTGAAGCTTTCTTT.

This rearrangement joins TRBV19 to TRBJ2-7; D is perhaps TRBD2 (6 bases). Germline CDR1 reads LNHDA; CDR2 reads SQIVND (reference sequence). Trimming left V 5 bases short and J 10 bases short, with 15 bases between. The CDR3 spans 12 residues. CDR3 coding DNA: TGTGCCAGTAGTTTTCGGACCGGGGGACAGTACTTC. Its translation is CASSFRTGGQYF.

This rearrangement joins TRBV9 to TRBJ2-1; 8 nucleotides match TRBD2. The CDR3 is 17 amino acids. The V gene end was trimmed by 0 bases and the J gene end by 7 bases; junction bases not matched to a gene: 12. Germline V lookup: CDR1 SGDLS, CDR2 YYNGEE. CDR3 amino acids: CASSVALERERRNEQFF. The CDR3 DNA follows: TGTGCCAGCAGCGTAGCGTTAGAGCGGGAGAGGAGGAATGAGCAGTTCTTC.

The chain carries TRBV27 and TRBJ2-7; 7 bases line up with TRBD2. Per germline, CDR1 MNHEY and CDR2 SMNVEV (reference sequence). V lost 3 bases to trimming and J lost 3 bases; unmatched junction nucleotides: 5. The CDR3 loop spans 14 amino acids. Here the CDR3 reads CASSLGLLDYEQYF. The CDR3 DNA reads as TGTGCCAGCAGTTTGGGACTATTAGACTACGAGCAGTACTTC.

The chain links TRBV28 to TRBJ2-1, with 8 positions matching TRBD2. The CDR3 runs to 15 residues. With V trimmed by 6 bases and J by 5 bases, 9 bases remained unmatched. The V gene's germline CDR1 is MDHEN and CDR2 SYDVKM. The DNA for the CDR3 is TGTGCCAGCAGGTACGGGACTAGAAGAGACAATGAGCAGTTCTTC. It translates to CASRYGTRRDNEQFF. Using reference TRBV28 and TRBJ2-1 for the parts outside the CDR3, the full variable domain is DVKVTQSSRYLVKRTGEKVFLECVQDMDHENMFWYRQDPGLGLRLIYFSYDVKMKEKGDIPEGYSVSREKKERFSLILESASTNQTSMYLCASRYGTRRDNEQFFGPGTRLTVL.

This rearrangement joins TRBV9 to TRBJ2-1; weak D call: TRBD2 (7 bases). The CDR3 has 15 amino acids. The V gene lost 3 bases and the J gene lost 2 bases, with 12 bases spanning the gap. The germline CDR1 and CDR2 sequences are SGDLS and YYNGEE. As DNA, the CDR3 is TGTGCCAGCAGCGAGGGGGGGAGCCCCTACAATGAGCAGTTCTTC. Residues: CASSEGGSPYNEQFF.

This chain uses TRBV5-4 with TRBJ1-6; perhaps TRBD1 as D (6 bases). This CDR3 has 15 residues. Trimming took off 0 bases at V and 14 bases at J, with 18 bases between the two ends. Germline values: CDR1 SGHNT, CDR2 YYREEE (reference sequence). The chain's CDR3 is CASSLEGGEGRTLHF. The CDR3 nucleotides are TGTGCCAGCAGCTTGGAAGGGGGGGAAGGTAGGACCCTCCACTTT.

This chain joins TRBV7-2 and TRBJ2-1; 11 nucleotides match TRBD2. Germline CDR1 is SGHTA and CDR2 is FQGNSA. The CDR3 length is 13 residues. The J segment lost 15 bases and the V segment lost 5 bases, leaving 9 bases of the junction unmatched. The CDR3 region has the DNA TGTGCCAGCAGCCCGACTAGCGGGAACTTGCCGTTCTTC. Translating gives CASSPTSGNLPFF.

This chain links TRBV2 with TRBJ2-1; 8 bases line up with TRBD2. The CDR3 runs 17 residues. CDR1 SNHLY and CDR2 FYNNEI come from the germline V gene. J gave up 1 base and V 2 bases, and 7 bases lay outside the gene matches. CDR3 DNA sequence: TGTGCCAGCAGTGAACAAGCAGGCGGGGGGTCCTACAATGAGCAGTTCTTC. Translating it yields CASSEQAGGGSYNEQFF.

CDR3 nucleotides: TGCGCCAGCAGCCAAGTGCGGAGCGACGATGAAAAACTGTTTTTT. The encoded protein is CASSQVRSDDEKLFF. V gene TRBV4-3 combines with J gene TRBJ1-4; D is uncertain. The CDR3 sequence is 15 residues long. Germline CDR1 LGHNA, CDR2 YSLEER. V was trimmed by 1 base and J by 6 bases, leaving 12 bases between them.

This chain connects TRBV4-1 to TRBJ1-4, with 7 bases lining up with TRBD1. Trimming took 3 bases from V and 5 from J; bases not matched to a gene: 12. The CDR3 has 17 residues. Germline CDR1 MGHRA, CDR2 YSYEKL. The CDR3 sequence is CASSHILRDSQNEKLFF. CDR3 nucleotides: TGCGCCAGCAGCCACATCCTCCGGGACAGCCAAAATGAAAAACTGTTTTTT.

The gene calls are TRBV27 and TRBJ2-3, with D possibly being TRBD2 (7 bases). V gave up 6 bases and J gave up 1 base, with 17 bases separating them. CDR1 MNHEY and CDR2 SMNVEV come from the germline V gene (reference sequence). The CDR3 is 16 residues long. The CDR3 spells CASSLMAGARTDTQYF. In DNA form, the CDR3 reads TGTGCCAGCAGCCTTATGGCGGGGGCTCGCACAGATACGCAGTATTTT.